The text below deals with one T cell receptor beta chain. What this receptor recognizes is not known. No much larger clonotype is one base removed from it; base qualities were not supplied. At the junction V is shortened by 3 bases and J by 4 bases, with 16 bases in between. CDR1 and CDR2 (SGHNT, YYREEE) derive from the germline V gene (reference sequence). From the cysteine through the phenylalanine, the CDR3 covers 15 amino acids. CDR3 DNA is the only sequence kept; it has 45 bases, read in frame from the first base. In total, just over 650 healthy bone marrow donors made up the cohort. At the time of sampling, all cohort members were nominally healthy, though unrecorded immune exposures were likely present. The donor tested CMV seropositive and was one of the 289 seropositive cohort members. A peripheral blood sample was provided by each donor, and peripheral blood mononuclear cells were used for TCR beta sequencing. Genomic DNA extraction from the blood cell samples was performed with the Qiagen DNeasy Blood Extraction Kit.

The library was made by the immunoSEQ multiplex PCR assay. For the multiplex PCR, a mixture combining 60 forward primers for TCR Vbeta segments and 13 reverse primers for TCR Jbeta segments was used. Amplification of the CDR3 region of rearranged TCR beta genes was performed with a multiplex PCR assay on genomic DNA. The Illumina HiSeq System was used to sequence the amplified TCR beta libraries as 87-base-pair reads. On the study's bioinformatics: In a later analysis, roughly 80 million unique TCR beta chains were counted across the 500 to 700 repertoires, and approximately 11 million of these chains were shared by at least two donors. Raw reads were error-corrected and collapsed into unique sequences by a nearest-neighbor algorithm in which closely related sequences were merged to remove PCR and sequencing errors. CDR3 sequences were aligned to IMGT reference sequences to assign V, D and J gene segments. For a sequence to be retained, a match of at least six nucleotides to both a V gene segment and a J gene segment was required. A rearrangement was called productive if the CDR3 had no stop codons and remained in frame with V and J, and every other rearrangement was called non-productive. CDR3 was defined by IMGT convention, running from the second conserved V-encoded cysteine to the conserved J-encoded phenylalanine. In an earlier analysis of more than 550 of the donors, sequences lacking an unambiguous match to a single V gene segment were excluded. An earlier analysis of a few hundred of the donors called V segments functional above 56.7% productive rearrangements and segregating when the between-donor standard deviation exceeded 5%. A statistical classification framework was built to diagnose cytomegalovirus status from the catalog of TCR beta chain sequences. V and J gene assignment, in a later analysis, came from comparing TCR nucleotide sequences with IMGT/GENE-DB human TR gene sequences. Using the TCRdist pipeline, a later analysis assigned CDR3 sequences along with most-parsimonious VDJ recombination scenarios. In a later analysis, each TCR beta chain was defined by its CDR3 amino acid sequence together with its V-gene family, and reads without a unique V-gene family were excluded. To address suspected cross-contamination and a sequencing artifact, a later analysis removed under 600 highly shared, low-generation-probability nucleotide sequences. For each public chain, a later analysis derived a clonal expansion index from normalized ranks of inferred template counts within each repertoire. Generation probabilities in a later analysis came from a VDJ recombination model fitted to out-of-frame rearrangements, and those results were checked against IGoR. Hypergeometric tests were used in a later analysis to score TCR-TCR, TCR-HLA and TCR-CMV co-occurrence, with a repertoire-size bias correction applied to the TCR pairs. A later analysis estimated false discovery rates by permuting HLA or CMV assignments 20 times. In a later analysis, co-occurring TCRs were grouped with DBSCAN, and TCRdist sequence similarity was added when clustering was performed within HLA-allele-positive subsets. Repertoires with fewer than 30,000 or more than 120,000 public chains were left out of co-occurrence clustering, as were about five repertoires with anomalous nucleotide sharing. The source is immuneACCESS, and TCRdb retained only in-frame sequences with V and J called. Part of the clones is not carried over; for the studies checked, unresolved V genes explain less than half of this, and the remainder is unexplained. The DNA was the basis for D and trimming; V, J and clone size are from that table. Within this sample are about 100,000 clones, with roughly 83% of them counted one time only. The ten largest clonotypes hold approximately 3.7% of the sample.

The record originates from a study of cytomegalovirus exposure and HLA in healthy donors (dated by TCRdb to 2015 to 2018). Describing the broader study: An earlier analysis of approximately 640 of the donors reported about 250 Gb of sequence data and 117 million unique TCR beta sequences from roughly 180 million T cells. Approximately 310 gigabases of sequencing data and 70 million to 100 million unique TCR sequences were included in an early release covering over 600 HLA-typed donors. Using immunosequencing, the study profiled T cell repertoires from fewer than 850 subjects and related those repertoires to cytomegalovirus serostatus. All discovery cohort repertoires had been generated on a single sequencing platform. The study aimed to test whether signatures of past pathogen exposure could be identified by cataloging public T cell receptors. Rather than drawing on any new phenotypic data, the later analysis identified candidate immune exposures from TCR beta sequences and the way those sequences occurred across donors. A later analysis re-examined previously published TCR beta repertoires from more than 650 donors and added high-resolution HLA genotyping to investigate patterns of TCR occurrence. To predict cytomegalovirus infection status, the study brought together high-throughput TCR immunosequencing, statistical association of individual TCRs with disease status, and machine learning. Class I and class II HLA loci were covered by the typing at four-digit resolution. Along with the approximately 650-subject first cohort, a separate validation cohort of over a hundred different subjects was used. An earlier analysis of some 600 of the donors applied high-throughput TCR beta sequencing to assess whether each TCR beta V gene segment acted as functional or pseudogenic. Because of strong linkage in the cohort, roughly five DR-DQ haplotypes were treated as single units for association and clustering. Typing coverage differed by locus: A, B, C, DRB1 and DQB1 were typed in about 620-640 donors, DQA1 in roughly 510, DPA1 in nearly 610, and DPB1 in just under 490. A later genetic analysis took genome-wide SNP genotypes for 398 of the 666 donors and used that subset as a discovery cohort. The genetic ancestry cluster associated with self-reported Caucasian donors included over 65% of the roughly 360 genotyped donors. Across approximately 400 genotyped donors of the cohort, an average of about 200,000 unique TCR beta nucleotide sequences per donor were sequenced, and 15% to 20% of those sequences were non-productive. Alongside the repertoire data, information on donor age, sex, ethnicity and CMV serostatus was compiled.

Results the study describes overall, beyond this receptor: In a later genetic analysis, fewer N-insertions in productive TCRs were reported among donors in an Asian-associated ancestry cluster than the 666-donor mean. Linkage disequilibrium might explain the correlated functional status among segregating V segments, but an unknown experimental factor could not be excluded. According to the authors, the approach could potentially be generalized to other disease states and immunological phenotypes. According to a later analysis, parvovirus B19, influenza, CMV and Epstein-Barr virus appeared linked to several top co-occurrence clusters. Approximately 18 rarely observed V segments, including chromosome 9 orphons, were excluded from the earlier analysis of almost 600 of the donors because counts were too low. An association between a missense DCLRE1C variant and V-gene and J-gene trimming of TCR beta chains was found in a later genetic analysis and replicated in an independent cohort. In an earlier analysis of 450 to 750 of the donors, most TCR beta V segments appeared in productive rearrangements about 90% or about 30% of the time, broadly matching IMGT annotations. Presence/absence analyses assumed roughly uniform sequencing depth across donors, an assumption that may not hold. A cluster of highly shared sequence variants was judged likely to be a technical artifact of the sequencing pipeline. In vitro tests confirmed that a few of the cytomegalovirus-associated TCR beta chains recognize cytomegalovirus antigens. The classifier was reported to diagnose cytomegalovirus status with high specificity and sensitivity in both the original cohort and the validation cohort. Because HLA typing was unavailable for some donors at each locus, only the typed subset was used in association tests. For the cohort, immune exposure information was limited to CMV serostatus. Most CMV-associated TCR beta chains appeared to be HLA-restricted in a later analysis, and the HLA associations seemed to be driven largely by CMV exposure. Only TCR beta chains were sequenced in this cohort, and the absence of alpha or paired-chain data limited detectable features. Across donors, most TCR sequences were observed very rarely, whereas some public TCRs were present in many individuals. The study gave a list of 150 to 200 TCR beta chains associated with cytomegalovirus. A later analysis found that HLA-associated TCR beta chains were more clonally expanded and had lower generation probabilities than equally common non-associated chains. Strong co-occurrence of HLA alleles, especially DR and DQ, made assigning TCR associations to individual alleles difficult. Specific HLA alleles were associated with over 15,000 TCR beta sequences at a false discovery rate of 0.05 in a later analysis. Some IMGT-functional V segments, including TRBV6-2 and TRBV6-3, could not be distinguished by the 87-base-pair reads and were therefore excluded. According to a later analysis, TCR association rates differed among HLA loci, with DRB1 alleles showing the most associated TCRs and HLA-C alleles showing the fewest. A further reported finding was that TCR beta sequences accurately predicted the HLA-A and HLA-B alleles for most subjects in the first cohort.

Input material: PBMCs. The V and J segments used are TRBV5-4 and TRBJ1-2; TRBD1 is a possible D gene, resting on 6 matching bases. The sequence derives from a female donor in good health and CMV-seropositive. The CDR3 protein: CASSSVWGRGYGYTF. The DNA sequence follows: TGTGCCAGCAGCTCGGTCTGGGGGCGCGGCTATGGCTACACCTTC.